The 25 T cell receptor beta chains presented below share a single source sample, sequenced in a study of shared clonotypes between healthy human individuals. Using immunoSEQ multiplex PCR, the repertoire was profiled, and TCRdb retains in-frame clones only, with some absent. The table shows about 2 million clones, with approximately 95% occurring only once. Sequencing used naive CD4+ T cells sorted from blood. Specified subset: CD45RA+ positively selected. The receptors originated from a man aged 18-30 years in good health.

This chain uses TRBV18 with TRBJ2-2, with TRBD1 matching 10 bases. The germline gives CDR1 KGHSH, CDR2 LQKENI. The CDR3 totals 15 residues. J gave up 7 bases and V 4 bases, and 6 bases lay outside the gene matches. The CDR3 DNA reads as TGTGCCAGCTCACTCCAGACAGGGGGCAGCGGGGAGCTGTTTTTT. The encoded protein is CASSLQTGGSGELFF.

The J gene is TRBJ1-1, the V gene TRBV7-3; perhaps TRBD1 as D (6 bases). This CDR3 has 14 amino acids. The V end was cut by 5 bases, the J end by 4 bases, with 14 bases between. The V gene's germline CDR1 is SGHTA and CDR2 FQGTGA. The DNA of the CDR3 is TGTGCCAGCAGCAGGTCACAGGGTGGCACTGAAGCTTTCTTT. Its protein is CASSRSQGGTEAFF.

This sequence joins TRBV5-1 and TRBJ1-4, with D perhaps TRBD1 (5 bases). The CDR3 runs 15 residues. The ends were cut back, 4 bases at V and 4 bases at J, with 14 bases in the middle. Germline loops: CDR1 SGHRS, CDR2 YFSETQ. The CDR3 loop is CASSGGSQNNEKLFF. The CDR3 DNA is TGCGCCAGCAGCGGGGGGAGCCAGAATAATGAAAAACTGTTTTTT. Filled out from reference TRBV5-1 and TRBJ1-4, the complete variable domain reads KAGVTQTPRYLIKTRGQQVTLSCSPISGHRSVSWYQQTPGQGLQFLFEYFSETQRNKGNFPGRFSGRQFSNSRSEMNVSTLELGDSALYLCASSGGSQNNEKLFFGSGTQLSVL.

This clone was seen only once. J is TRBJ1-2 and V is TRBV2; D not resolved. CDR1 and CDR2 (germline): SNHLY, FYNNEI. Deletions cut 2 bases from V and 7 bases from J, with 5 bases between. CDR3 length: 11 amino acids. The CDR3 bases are TGTGCCAGCAGTGAAAATGGTGGCTACACCTTC. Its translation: CASSENGGYTF.

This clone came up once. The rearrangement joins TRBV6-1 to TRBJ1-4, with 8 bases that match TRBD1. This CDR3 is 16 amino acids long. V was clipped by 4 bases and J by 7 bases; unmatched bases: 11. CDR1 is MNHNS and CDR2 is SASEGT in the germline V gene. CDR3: CASSGTLDRVGEKLFF. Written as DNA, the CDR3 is TGTGCCAGCAGTGGGACCTTGGACAGGGTGGGTGAAAAACTGTTTTTT.

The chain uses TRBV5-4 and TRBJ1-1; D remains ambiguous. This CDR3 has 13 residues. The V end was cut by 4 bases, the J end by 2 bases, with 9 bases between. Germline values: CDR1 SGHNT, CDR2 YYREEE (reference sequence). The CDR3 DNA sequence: TGTGCCAGCAGCGGACTTATCAACACTGAAGCTTTCTTT. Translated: CASSGLINTEAFF.

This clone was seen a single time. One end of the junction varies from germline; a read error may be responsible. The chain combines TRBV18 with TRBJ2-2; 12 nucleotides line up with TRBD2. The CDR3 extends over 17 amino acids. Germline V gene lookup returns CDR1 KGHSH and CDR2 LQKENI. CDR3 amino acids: CASSSILAGGFTGELSF. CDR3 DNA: TGTGCCAGCTCATCTATACTAGCGGGAGGATTCACCGGGGAGCTGTCTTTT.

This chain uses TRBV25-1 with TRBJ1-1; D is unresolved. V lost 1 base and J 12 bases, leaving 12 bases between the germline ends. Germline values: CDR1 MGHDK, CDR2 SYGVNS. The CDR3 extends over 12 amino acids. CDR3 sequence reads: CASSEFERLTFF. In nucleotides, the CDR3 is TGTGCCAGCAGTGAATTCGAGAGGCTTACTTTCTTT.

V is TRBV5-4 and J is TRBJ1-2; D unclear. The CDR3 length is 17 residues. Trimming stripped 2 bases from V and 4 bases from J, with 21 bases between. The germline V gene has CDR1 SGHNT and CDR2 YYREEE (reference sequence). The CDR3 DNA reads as TGTGCCAGCAGCTTCGGTACCGGGCCCCGTAACGGCTATGGCTACACCTTC. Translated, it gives CASSFGTGPRNGYGYTF. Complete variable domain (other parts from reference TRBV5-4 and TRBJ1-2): ETGVTQSPTHLIKTRGQQVTLRCSSQSGHNTVSWYQQALGQGPQFIFQYYREEENGRGNFPPRFSGLQFPNYSSELNVNALELDDSALYLCASSFGTGPRNGYGYTFGSGTRLTVV.

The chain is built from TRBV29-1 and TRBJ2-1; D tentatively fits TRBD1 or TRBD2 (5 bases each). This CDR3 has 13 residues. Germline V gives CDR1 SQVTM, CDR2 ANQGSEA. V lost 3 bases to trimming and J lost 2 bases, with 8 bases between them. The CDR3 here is CSVDGTTYNEQFF. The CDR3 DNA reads TGCAGCGTTGACGGGACCACCTACAATGAGCAGTTCTTC.

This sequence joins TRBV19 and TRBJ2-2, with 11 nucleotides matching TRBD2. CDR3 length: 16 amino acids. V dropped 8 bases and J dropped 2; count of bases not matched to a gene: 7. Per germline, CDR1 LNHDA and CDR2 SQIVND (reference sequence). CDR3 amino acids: CASDGGLAENTGELFF. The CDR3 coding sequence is TGTGCCAGTGACGGGGGACTAGCGGAAAACACCGGGGAGCTGTTTTTT.

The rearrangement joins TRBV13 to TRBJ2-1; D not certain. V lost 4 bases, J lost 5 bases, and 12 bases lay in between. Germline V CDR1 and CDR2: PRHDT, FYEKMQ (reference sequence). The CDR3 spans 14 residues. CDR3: CASSSMGRNNEQFF. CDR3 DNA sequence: TGTGCCAGCAGCTCAATGGGTAGGAACAATGAGCAGTTCTTC.

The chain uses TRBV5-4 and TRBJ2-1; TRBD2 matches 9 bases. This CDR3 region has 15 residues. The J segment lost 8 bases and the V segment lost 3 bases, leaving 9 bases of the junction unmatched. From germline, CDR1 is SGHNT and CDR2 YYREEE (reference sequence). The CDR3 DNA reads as TGTGCCAGCAGCTCGTCGGGACTAGCAGTCCATGAGCAGTTCTTC. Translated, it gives CASSSSGLAVHEQFF.

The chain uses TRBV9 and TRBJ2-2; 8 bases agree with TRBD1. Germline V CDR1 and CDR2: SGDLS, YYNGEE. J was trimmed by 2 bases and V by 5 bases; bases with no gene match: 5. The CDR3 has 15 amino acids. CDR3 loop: CASRGQGGNTGELFF. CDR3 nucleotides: TGTGCCAGCAGAGGACAGGGCGGAAACACCGGGGAGCTGTTTTTT.

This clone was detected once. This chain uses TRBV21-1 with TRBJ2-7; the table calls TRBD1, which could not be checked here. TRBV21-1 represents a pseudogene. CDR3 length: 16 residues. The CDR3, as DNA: TGTGCCGCAAACCCTCCCCCCGGGGACAGCCGGCACGAGCAGTACTTC. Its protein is CAANPPPGDSRHEQYF.

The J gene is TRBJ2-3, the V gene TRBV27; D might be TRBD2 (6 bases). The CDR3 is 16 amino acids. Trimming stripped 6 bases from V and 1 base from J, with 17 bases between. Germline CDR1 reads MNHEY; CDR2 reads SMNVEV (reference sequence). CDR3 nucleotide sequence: TGTGCCAGCAGAATGCTGGGAGGAGATGGCACAGATACGCAGTATTTT. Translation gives CASRMLGGDGTDTQYF.

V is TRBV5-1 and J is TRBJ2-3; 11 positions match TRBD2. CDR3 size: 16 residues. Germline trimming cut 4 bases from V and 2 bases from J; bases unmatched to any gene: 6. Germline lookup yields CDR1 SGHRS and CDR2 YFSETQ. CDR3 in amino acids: CASSIASGGNTDTQYF. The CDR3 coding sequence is TGCGCCAGCAGCATCGCTAGCGGGGGGAACACAGATACGCAGTATTTT.

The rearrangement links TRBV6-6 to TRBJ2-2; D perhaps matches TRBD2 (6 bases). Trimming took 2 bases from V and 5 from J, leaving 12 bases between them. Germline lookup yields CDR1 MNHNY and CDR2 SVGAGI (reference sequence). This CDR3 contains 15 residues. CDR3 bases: TGTGCCAGCAGTTACGGGCGGGAATGGACCGGGGAGCTGTTTTTT. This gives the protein CASSYGREWTGELFF.

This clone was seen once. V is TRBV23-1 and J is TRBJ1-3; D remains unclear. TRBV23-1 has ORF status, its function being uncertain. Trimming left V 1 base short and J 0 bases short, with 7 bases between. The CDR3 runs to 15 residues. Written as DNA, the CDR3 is TGCGCCAGCAGTCAATGTGGTGACTCTGGAAACACCATATATTTT. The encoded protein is CASSQCGDSGNTIYF.

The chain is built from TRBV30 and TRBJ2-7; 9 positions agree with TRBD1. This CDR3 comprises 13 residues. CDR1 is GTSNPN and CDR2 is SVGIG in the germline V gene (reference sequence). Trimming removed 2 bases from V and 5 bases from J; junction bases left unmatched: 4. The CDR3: CAWSWDRANEQYF. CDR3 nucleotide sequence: TGTGCCTGGAGTTGGGACAGGGCCAACGAGCAGTACTTC.

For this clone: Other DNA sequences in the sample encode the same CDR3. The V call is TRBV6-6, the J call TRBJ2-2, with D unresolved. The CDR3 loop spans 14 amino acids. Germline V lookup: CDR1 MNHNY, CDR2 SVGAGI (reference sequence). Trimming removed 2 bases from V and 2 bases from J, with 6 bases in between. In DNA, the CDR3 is TGTGCCAGCAGTTACCGCCTCAACACCGGGGAGCTGTTTTTT. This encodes CASSYRLNTGELFF.

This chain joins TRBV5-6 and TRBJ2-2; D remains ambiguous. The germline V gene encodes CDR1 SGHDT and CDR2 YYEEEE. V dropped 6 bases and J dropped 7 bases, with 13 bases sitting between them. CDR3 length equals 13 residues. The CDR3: CASIQDPYGELFF. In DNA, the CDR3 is TGTGCCAGCATCCAGGACCCGTACGGGGAGCTGTTTTTT.

CDR3 nucleotide sequence: TGTGCCAGCTCCGGGACAGGGGCCGGCGAGCAGTACTTC. It yields the protein CASSGTGAGEQYF. V gene TRBV18 combines with J gene TRBJ2-7, with 10 positions matching TRBD1. The CDR3 totals 13 residues. The germline V gene encodes CDR1 KGHSH and CDR2 LQKENI. J lost 6 bases, V lost 6 bases, and 5 bases had no gene match.

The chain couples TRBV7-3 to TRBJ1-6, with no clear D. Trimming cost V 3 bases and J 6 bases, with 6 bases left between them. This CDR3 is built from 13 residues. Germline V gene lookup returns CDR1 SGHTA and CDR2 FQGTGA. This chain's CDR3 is CASSLWGNSPLHF. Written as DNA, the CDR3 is TGTGCCAGCAGCTTGTGGGGTAATTCACCCCTCCACTTT.

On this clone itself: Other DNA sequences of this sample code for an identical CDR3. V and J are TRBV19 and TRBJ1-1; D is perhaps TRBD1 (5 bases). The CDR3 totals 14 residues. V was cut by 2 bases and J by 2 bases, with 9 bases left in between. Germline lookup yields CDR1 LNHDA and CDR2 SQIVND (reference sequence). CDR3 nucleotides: TGTGCCAGTAGTATACGGGGACCAAACACTGAAGCTTTCTTT. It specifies CASSIRGPNTEAFF.